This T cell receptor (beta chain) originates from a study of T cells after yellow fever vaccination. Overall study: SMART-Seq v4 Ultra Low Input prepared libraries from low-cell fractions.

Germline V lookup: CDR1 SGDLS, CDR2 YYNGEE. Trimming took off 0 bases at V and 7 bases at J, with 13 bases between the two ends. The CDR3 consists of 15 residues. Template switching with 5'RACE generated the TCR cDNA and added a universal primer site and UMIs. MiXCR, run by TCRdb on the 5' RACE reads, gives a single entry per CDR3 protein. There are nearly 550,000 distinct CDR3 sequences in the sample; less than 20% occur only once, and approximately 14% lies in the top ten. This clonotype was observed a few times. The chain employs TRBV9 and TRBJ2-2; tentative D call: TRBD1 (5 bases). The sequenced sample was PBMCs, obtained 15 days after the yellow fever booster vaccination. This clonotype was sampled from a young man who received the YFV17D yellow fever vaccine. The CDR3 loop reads CASSVEGPEFGELFF. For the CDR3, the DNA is TGTGCCAGCAGCGTAGAGGGGCCCGAATTCGGGGAGCTGTTTTTT.